One T cell receptor (beta chain) is described in this entry. TCRB transcripts that were expressed got sequenced, as all of the isolated RNA had been reverse transcribed. Naive, central memory and regulatory T cell samples came to a mean of approximately 4 million reads. The method was immunoSEQ multiplex PCR; TCRdb's version includes in-frame clones alone and lacks a portion of them. This table holds about 180,000 clones, 10% to 15% found once. The sample originates from a study of beta chain features in type 1 diabetes. Trimming removed 5 bases at V and 6 bases at J, with 15 bases between. The CDR3 loop spans 14 amino acids. The germline CDR1 and CDR2 sequences are PRHDT and FYEKMQ (reference sequence). Donors underwent one heparinised blood draw, 100 to 150 mL on average. CD45RO/CCR7/CD25/CD127/CD95/CD27 sorting isolated CD4+ naive, central memory, regulatory and stem cell-like memory cells.

This receptor was taken from a young woman in good health. V usage is TRBV13 and J usage is TRBJ2-3, with D possibly being TRBD2 (5 bases). The specimen was central memory CD4+ T cells from blood. The CDR3 nucleotides read TGTGCCAGCAGCACCTACGGTAGGGAGGATACGCAGTATTTT. This codes for CASSTYGREDTQYF.